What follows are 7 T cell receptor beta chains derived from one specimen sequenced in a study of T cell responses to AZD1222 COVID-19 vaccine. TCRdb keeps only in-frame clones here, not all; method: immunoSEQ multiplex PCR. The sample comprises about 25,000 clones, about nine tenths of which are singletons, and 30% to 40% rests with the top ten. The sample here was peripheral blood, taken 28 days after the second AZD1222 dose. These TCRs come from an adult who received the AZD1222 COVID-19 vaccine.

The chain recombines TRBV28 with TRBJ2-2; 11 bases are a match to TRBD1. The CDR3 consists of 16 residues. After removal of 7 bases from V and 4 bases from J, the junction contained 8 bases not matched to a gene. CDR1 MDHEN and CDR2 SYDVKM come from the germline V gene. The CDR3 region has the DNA TGTGCCAGCACAGGGACAGGGGGGGCCGTCACCGGGGAGCTGTTTTTT. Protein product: CASTGTGGAVTGELFF.

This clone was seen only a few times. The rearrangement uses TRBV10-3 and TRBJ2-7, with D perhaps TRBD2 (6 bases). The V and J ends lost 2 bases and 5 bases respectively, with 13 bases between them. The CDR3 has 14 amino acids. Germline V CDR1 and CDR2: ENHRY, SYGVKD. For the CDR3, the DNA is TGTGCCATCAGTGAGGCGGAGGAGGGTAACGAGCAGTACTTC. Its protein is CAISEAEEGNEQYF.

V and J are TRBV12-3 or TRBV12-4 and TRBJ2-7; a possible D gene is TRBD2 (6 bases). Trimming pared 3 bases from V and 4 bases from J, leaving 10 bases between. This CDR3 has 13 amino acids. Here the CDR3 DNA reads TGTGCCAGCAGTTTTACTAGCTTGTACGAGCAGTACTTC. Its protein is CASSFTSLYEQYF.

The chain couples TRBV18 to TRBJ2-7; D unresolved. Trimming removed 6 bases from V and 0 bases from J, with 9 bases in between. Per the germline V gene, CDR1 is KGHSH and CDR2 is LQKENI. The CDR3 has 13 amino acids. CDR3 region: CASSLSSSYEQYF. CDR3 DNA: TGTGCCAGCTCCCTATCGAGCTCCTACGAGCAGTACTTC.

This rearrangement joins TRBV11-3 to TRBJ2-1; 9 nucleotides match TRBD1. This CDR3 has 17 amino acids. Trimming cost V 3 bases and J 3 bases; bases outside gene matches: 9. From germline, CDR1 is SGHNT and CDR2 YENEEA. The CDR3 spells CASSFGQGQGNYNEQFF. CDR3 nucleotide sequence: TGTGCCAGCAGCTTCGGGCAGGGACAGGGCAACTACAATGAGCAGTTCTTC.

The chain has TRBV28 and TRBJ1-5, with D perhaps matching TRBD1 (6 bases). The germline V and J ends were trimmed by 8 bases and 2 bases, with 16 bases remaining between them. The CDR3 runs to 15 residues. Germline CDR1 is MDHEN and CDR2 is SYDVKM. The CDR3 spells CASRDNLSGNQPQHF. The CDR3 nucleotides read TGTGCCAGCCGGGACAACCTTTCGGGCAATCAGCCCCAGCATTTT.

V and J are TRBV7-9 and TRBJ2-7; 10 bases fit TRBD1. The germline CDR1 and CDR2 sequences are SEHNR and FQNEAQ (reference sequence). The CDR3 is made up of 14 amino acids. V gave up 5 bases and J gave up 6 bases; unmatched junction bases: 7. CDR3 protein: CASSARTGGGEQYF. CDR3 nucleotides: TGTGCCAGCAGCGCCCGGACAGGGGGAGGCGAGCAGTACTTC. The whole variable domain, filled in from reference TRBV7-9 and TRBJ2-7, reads DTGVSQNPRHKITKRGQNVTFRCDPISEHNRLYWYRQTLGQGPEFLTYFQNEAQLEKSRLLSDRFSAERPKGSFSTLEIQRTEQGDSAMYLCASSARTGGGEQYFGPGTRLTVT.